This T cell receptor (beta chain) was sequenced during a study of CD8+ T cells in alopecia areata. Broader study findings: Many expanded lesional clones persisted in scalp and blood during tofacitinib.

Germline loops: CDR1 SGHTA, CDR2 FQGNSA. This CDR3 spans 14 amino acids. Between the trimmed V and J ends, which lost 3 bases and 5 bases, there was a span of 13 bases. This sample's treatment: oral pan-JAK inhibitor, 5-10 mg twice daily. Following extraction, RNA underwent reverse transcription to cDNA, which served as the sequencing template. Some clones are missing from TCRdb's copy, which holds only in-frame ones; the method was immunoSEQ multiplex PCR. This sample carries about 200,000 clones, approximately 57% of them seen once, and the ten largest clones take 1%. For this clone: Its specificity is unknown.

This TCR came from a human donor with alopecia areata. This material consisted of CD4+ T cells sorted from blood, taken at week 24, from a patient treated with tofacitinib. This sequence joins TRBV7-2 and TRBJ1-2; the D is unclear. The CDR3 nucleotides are TGTGCCAGCAGCTTGGTTACCGCGAAGTATGGCTACACCTTC. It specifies CASSLVTAKYGYTF.